The next 2 T cell receptor beta chains were all read from a single sample in a study of CD8+CD57+ T cells in acquired aplastic anemia. Genomic DNA templated the TCR beta VDJ and CDR3 profiling. TCRdb reprocessed the reads via MiXCR and lists one record per CDR3 protein. The sample holds some 120,000 distinct CDR3 sequences, 48% seen once. Sequencing input: sorted CD4+, CD8+, or CD8+CD57+ T cells (not recorded which) from PBMCs. Every receptor here comes from a human donor in good health, serving as a control.

This clonotype was detected many times. The rearrangement uses TRBV6-5 and TRBJ2-5; 9 nucleotides match TRBD2. The CDR3 is 15 residues long. V trimming: 0 bases; J trimming: 4 bases; junction bases outside the gene matches: 3. Germline CDR1 MNHEY, CDR2 SVGAGI. For the CDR3, the DNA is TGTGCCAGCAGTTACTCGCGGGGGGGCGGAGAGACCCAGTACTTC. It encodes CASSYSRGGGETQYF.

This clonotype came up many times. CDR3 in amino acids: CATRGPYEQYF. As DNA, the CDR3 is TGTGCCACCAGGGGTCCCTACGAGCAGTACTTC. The V call is TRBV24-1, the J call TRBJ2-7, with unresolved D. CDR3 size: 11 residues. The V and J ends lost 7 bases and 2 bases respectively, with 5 bases between them. The germline gives CDR1 KGHDR, CDR2 SFDVKD.